This T cell receptor beta chain was observed in a study of blood T cell repertoires in COVID-19. Study at large: The origin of the acute and convalescent COVID-19 samples was the United States, Italy and Spain. Sample material is recorded as cDNA or gDNA derived from T cells, B-cell-depleted T cells, or PBMCs.

In the original processing: From reference gene primer amplification, estimates of nucleated cell counts were derived. The data were produced by immunoSEQ multiplex PCR, yet TCRdb's version contains in-frame clones alone and is incomplete. That table is the source of V, J and clone size, and D and trimming were worked out from the DNA. Among just over 90,000 clones listed, approximately 86% were seen once. The clonotype was recovered from a woman of 80 years or more with acute or convalescent COVID-19. The sequencing input was peripheral blood.

This CDR3 is CASSLSGNYNEQFF. DNA for the CDR3: TGTGCCAGCAGCTTATCAGGGAACTACAATGAGCAGTTCTTC. The chain has TRBV7-3 and TRBJ2-1, with D possibly TRBD1 on 5 matching bases. This CDR3 is 14 amino acids long. Deletions cut 2 bases from V and 3 bases from J, with 8 bases between. Per germline, CDR1 SGHTA and CDR2 FQGTGA.